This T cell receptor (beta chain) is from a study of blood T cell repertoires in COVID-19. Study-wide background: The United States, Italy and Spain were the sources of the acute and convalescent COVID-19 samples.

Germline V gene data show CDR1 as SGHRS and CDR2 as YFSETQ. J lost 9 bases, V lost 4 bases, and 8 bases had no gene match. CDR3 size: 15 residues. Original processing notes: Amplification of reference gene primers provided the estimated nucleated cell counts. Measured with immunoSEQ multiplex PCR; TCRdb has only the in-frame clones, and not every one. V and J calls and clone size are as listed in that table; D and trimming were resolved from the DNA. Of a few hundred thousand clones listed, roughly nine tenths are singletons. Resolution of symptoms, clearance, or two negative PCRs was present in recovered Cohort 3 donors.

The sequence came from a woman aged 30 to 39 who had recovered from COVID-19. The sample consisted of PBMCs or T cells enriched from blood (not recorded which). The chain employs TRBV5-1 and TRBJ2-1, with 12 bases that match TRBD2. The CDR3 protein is CASSPRTSGATEQFF. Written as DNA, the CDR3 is TGCGCCAGCAGCCCCCGGACTAGCGGGGCAACTGAGCAGTTCTTC.